Included here is one T cell receptor (beta chain) sequence, with context. The data stem from a study of T cells after somatic rescue of genetic block. TCRdb keeps only in-frame clones here, not all; method: immunoSEQ multiplex PCR. The data show roughly 67,000 clones, with under 95% seen just once and approximately 2.9% held by the top ten. The germline V gene encodes CDR1 MGHRA and CDR2 YSYEKL. The CDR3 has 13 residues. Deletions cut 5 bases from V and 7 bases from J, with 15 bases between. The clonotype was recovered from a middle-aged man. The chain carries TRBV4-1 and TRBJ2-7, with D maybe TRBD2 (6 bases). Sequences were obtained from peripheral blood mononuclear cells (PBMCs). The CDR3 is CASSSGRREEQYF. CDR3 sequence (DNA): TGCGCCAGCAGCTCGGGACGTCGGGAGGAGCAGTACTTC.